The source of this TCR beta chain is a study of cytomegalovirus exposure and HLA in healthy donors (dated 2017 in TCRdb). For context, the study as a whole: In an earlier analysis of 550 to 750 of the donors, around 290 Gb of sequence data and roughly 100 million unique TCR beta sequences from roughly 180 million T cells were reported. Roughly 300 gigabases of sequencing data and roughly 90 million unique TCR sequences were included in an early release covering 550 to 800 HLA-typed donors. Of the 350 to 450 genotyped donors, approximately 83% fell in the genetic ancestry cluster associated with self-reported Caucasian donors. The study aimed to test whether signatures of past pathogen exposure could be identified by cataloging public T cell receptors. Using immunosequencing, the study profiled T cell repertoires from 666 subjects and related those repertoires to cytomegalovirus serostatus. A separate validation cohort of about 110 different subjects was used in addition to the approximately 610-subject first cohort. To predict cytomegalovirus infection status, the study brought together high-throughput TCR immunosequencing, statistical association of individual TCRs with disease status, and machine learning. A later analysis re-examined previously published TCR beta repertoires from just over 650 donors and added high-resolution HLA genotyping to investigate patterns of TCR occurrence. Rather than drawing on any new phenotypic data, the later analysis identified candidate immune exposures from TCR beta sequences and the way those sequences occurred across donors. To decide whether each TCR beta V gene segment behaved as functional or pseudogenic, an earlier analysis of some 570 of the donors relied on high-throughput TCR beta sequencing. Alongside the repertoire data, information on donor age, sex, ethnicity and CMV serostatus was compiled. A later genetic analysis used genome-wide SNP genotypes for about 60% of the 666 donors, treating that subset as a discovery cohort. All discovery cohort repertoires had been generated using a single sequencing platform. HLA typing included class I and class II loci at four-digit resolution. The number of typed donors differed by locus: about 629-630 for A, B, C, DRB1 and DQB1; 500 to 550 for DQA1; roughly 600 for DPA1; and about 450 for DPB1. A handful of DR-DQ haplotypes were handled as single units for association and clustering because linkage in the cohort was strong. On average, around 230,000 unique TCR beta nucleotide sequences were sequenced per donor among 350 to 400 genotyped donors of the cohort, with 15% to 20% of those sequences being non-productive.

Note on this clone: Its antigen remains undetermined. Base qualities are not at hand, and no much larger clone is one base apart.

V drops 0 bases and J drops 1 base, leaving 4 bases in between. CDR1 and CDR2 (SGHRS, YFSETQ) derive from the germline V gene. The CDR3 covers 13 residues, taking in both the cysteine and the phenylalanine. This entry keeps only the CDR3 DNA: 39 bases, framed from base 1. Results and caveats for the whole study, not just this receptor: In an earlier analysis of 500 to 650 of the donors, most TCR beta V segments appeared in productive rearrangements about 87% or about 30% of the time, broadly matching IMGT annotations. This cohort had only TCR beta chains sequenced, and the lack of alpha or paired-chain data limited which features could be detected. A few of the identified cytomegalovirus-associated TCR beta chains were confirmed in vitro to be specific for cytomegalovirus antigens. In a later genetic analysis, fewer N-insertions in productive TCRs were reported among donors in an Asian-associated ancestry cluster than the roughly 700-donor mean. Most CMV-associated TCR beta chains appeared to be HLA-restricted in a later analysis, and the HLA associations seemed to be driven largely by CMV exposure. A cluster of highly shared sequence variants was judged likely to be a technical artifact of the sequencing pipeline. It was suggested by the authors that the approach could potentially be generalized to other disease states and immunological phenotypes. In a later analysis, the rate of TCR association differed among HLA loci, with DRB1 alleles having the most associated TCRs and HLA-C alleles having the fewest. Because the 87-base-pair reads could not distinguish some IMGT-functional V segments, including TRBV6-2 and TRBV6-3, those segments were excluded. In the study, some 180 TCR beta chains were listed as associated with cytomegalovirus. An association between a missense DCLRE1C variant and V-gene and J-gene trimming of TCR beta chains was found in a later genetic analysis and replicated in an independent cohort. When HLA alleles, especially DR and DQ, strongly co-occurred, attributing TCR associations to individual alleles was difficult. Several of the top co-occurrence clusters appeared to be linked to parvovirus B19, influenza, CMV and Epstein-Barr virus, according to a later analysis. In a later analysis, HLA-associated TCR beta chains were found to be more clonally expanded and to have lower generation probabilities than equally common non-associated chains. At a false discovery rate of 0.05, a later analysis linked 16,951 TCR beta sequences to specific HLA alleles. While some public TCRs were present in many individuals, most TCR sequences turned up only very rarely across donors. The only immune exposure information available for the cohort was CMV serostatus. The presence/absence analyses assumed that sequencing depth was roughly uniform across donors, and that assumption may not be true. Because HLA typing was missing for some donors at each locus, association tests included only the typed subset. Cytomegalovirus status was reported to be diagnosed by the classifier with high specificity and sensitivity in both the original and validation cohorts. A further reported finding was that TCR beta sequences accurately predicted the HLA-A and HLA-B alleles for most subjects in the first cohort. The earlier analysis of about 600 of the donors excluded 15 to 20 rarely observed V segments, including chromosome 9 orphons, because counts were too low. Correlated functional status among segregating V segments might reflect linkage disequilibrium, but an unknown experimental factor could not be ruled out.

The cohort consisted of some 730 healthy bone marrow donors. All cohort members were sampled while nominally healthy, although unrecorded immune exposures were likely present. The donor was CMV seropositive and belonged to the group of more than 250 seropositive cohort members. Every donor gave a peripheral blood sample, and the peripheral blood mononuclear cells from that sample were used for TCR beta sequencing. The Qiagen DNeasy Blood Extraction Kit was used to extract genomic DNA from the blood cell samples. The method behind the library was the immunoSEQ multiplex PCR assay. For the multiplex PCR, a mixture combining 60 forward primers for TCR Vbeta segments and 13 reverse primers for TCR Jbeta segments was used. The CDR3 region of rearranged TCR beta genes was amplified from genomic DNA with a multiplex PCR assay. The amplified TCR beta libraries were sequenced on the Illumina HiSeq System as 87-base-pair reads. The paper's data handling went like this. In a later analysis, 80 million or so unique TCR beta chains were counted across the 500 to 850 repertoires, and about 9.9 million of these chains were shared by at least two donors. To remove PCR and sequencing errors, raw reads were error-corrected and collapsed into unique sequences using a nearest-neighbor algorithm that merged closely related sequences. Alignment of CDR3 sequences to IMGT reference sequences was used to assign V, D and J gene segments. Each retained sequence needed at least a six-nucleotide match to both a V gene segment and a J gene segment. Rearrangements were classified as productive when the CDR3 lacked stop codons and remained in frame with V and J, and all other rearrangements were classified as non-productive. CDR3 was defined by IMGT convention, running from the second conserved V-encoded cysteine to the conserved J-encoded phenylalanine. The earlier analysis of about 590 of the donors excluded sequences that lacked an unambiguous match to a single V gene segment. In an earlier analysis of some 590 of the donors, a V segment was called functional when productive rearrangements were above 56.7%, and segregating when the standard deviation between donors exceeded 5%. A statistical classification framework was built for diagnosing cytomegalovirus status from the catalog of TCR beta chain sequences. A later analysis assigned V and J genes by comparing TCR nucleotide sequences with IMGT/GENE-DB human TR gene sequences. Using the TCRdist pipeline, a later analysis assigned CDR3 sequences along with most-parsimonious VDJ recombination scenarios. In a later analysis, each TCR beta chain was defined by its CDR3 amino acid sequence together with its V-gene family, and reads without a unique V-gene family were excluded. As a way to deal with suspected cross-contamination and a sequencing artifact, a later analysis dropped under 600 nucleotide sequences that were highly shared and had low generation probability. A later analysis calculated a clonal expansion index for each public chain from normalized within-repertoire ranks of inferred template counts. In a later analysis, generation probabilities were computed with a VDJ recombination model fitted to out-of-frame rearrangements, and the resulting probabilities were checked against IGoR. A later analysis scored TCR-TCR, TCR-HLA and TCR-CMV co-occurrence with hypergeometric tests, applying a repertoire-size bias correction to TCR pairs. In a later analysis, false discovery rates were estimated by permuting HLA or CMV assignments 20 times. In a later analysis, co-occurring TCRs were grouped with DBSCAN, and TCRdist sequence similarity was added when clustering was performed within HLA-allele-positive subsets. For co-occurrence clustering, repertoires with fewer than 30,000 or more than 120,000 public chains were excluded, along with five or six repertoires with anomalous nucleotide sharing. This is the immuneACCESS table as TCRdb keeps it, with only in-frame sequences that have V and J called. A part of the clones is gone; compared with another copy, unresolved V genes explain less than half, and the rest is unexplained. Clone size and V and J calls were adopted from that table, with D and trimming inferred from the DNA. Counted in this sample were approximately 120,000 clones; just under 70% of them appeared once. The top ten clones comprise about 5.7% of the sample.

Sequenced material: PBMCs. The rearrangement joined TRBV5-1 to TRBJ1-1; the D gene lacks a confident call. This sequence originates from a woman in her 70s in good health and CMV-seropositive. Here the CDR3 is given as CASSLAQNTEAFF. The nucleotides read TGCGCCAGCAGCTTGGCCCAGAACACTGAAGCTTTCTTT. The reference TRBV5-1 and TRBJ1-1 proteins fill in what lies around the CDR3, so the full variable domain reads KAGVTQTPRYLIKTRGQQVTLSCSPISGHRSVSWYQQTPGQGLQFLFEYFSETQRNKGNFPGRFSGRQFSNSRSEMNVSTLELGDSALYLCASSLAQNTEAFFGQGTRLTVV.